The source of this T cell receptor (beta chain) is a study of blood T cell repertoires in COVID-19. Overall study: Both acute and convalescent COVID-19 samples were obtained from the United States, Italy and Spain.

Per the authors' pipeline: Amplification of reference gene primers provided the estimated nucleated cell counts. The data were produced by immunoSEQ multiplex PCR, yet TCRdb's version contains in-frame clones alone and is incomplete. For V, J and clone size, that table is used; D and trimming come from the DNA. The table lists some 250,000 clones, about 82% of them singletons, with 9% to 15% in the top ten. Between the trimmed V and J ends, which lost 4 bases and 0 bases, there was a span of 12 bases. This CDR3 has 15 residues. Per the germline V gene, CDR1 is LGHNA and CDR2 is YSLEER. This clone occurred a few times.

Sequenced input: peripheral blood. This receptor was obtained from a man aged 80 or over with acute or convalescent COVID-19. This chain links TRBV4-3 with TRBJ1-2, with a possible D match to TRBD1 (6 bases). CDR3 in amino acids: CASSRDRLANYGYTF. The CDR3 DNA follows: TGCGCCAGCAGCCGCGACAGGCTGGCTAACTATGGCTACACCTTC.